This is a list of T cell receptor beta chains from one sample in a study of vaccination and CD4 T cells after COVID-19. These receptors lack a known antigen. Via MiXCR, TCRdb re-called the PCR reads, giving one row per CDR3 protein. This table has about 15,000 distinct CDR3 sequences, more than 45% appearing once. The sample consisted of CD4+ T cells from blood, cultured in vitro. Receptors were obtained from a human donor who had recovered from COVID-19. CDR3s include the opening cysteine and the closing phenylalanine or tryptophan. Fields, in order: CDR3 DNA, CDR3 protein, V gene, J gene, D gene, clone size. A D gene is named only where the DNA matches it firmly. Where a row states a size, it is once, few, many or the class of an expanded clone; other rows omit it.

CDR3 DNA: TGTGCCAGCAGTGAATGGGCAGGTGCGGATGAAAAACTGTTTTTT; CDR3 protein: CASSEWAGADEKLFF; V gene: TRBV6-1; J gene: TRBJ1-4; D gene: .; clone size: few
CDR3 DNA: TGTGCCAGCAGTGCCATAGGGGGGAAGGAATCACCCCTCCACTTT; CDR3 protein: CASSAIGGKESPLHF; V gene: TRBV6-1; J gene: TRBJ1-6; D gene: .; clone size: .
CDR3 DNA: TGTGCCAGCAGCCTAGCGGTGGTAGGCGAGCAGTACTTC; CDR3 protein: CASSLAVVGEQYF; V gene: TRBV11-2; J gene: TRBJ2-7; D gene: TRBD2; clone size: .
CDR3 DNA: TGTGCCACCAGTGATGATACTACAGGGGGCGCGAATGGCTACACCTTC; CDR3 protein: CATSDDTTGGANGYTF; V gene: TRBV24-1; J gene: TRBJ1-2; D gene: TRBD1; clone size: .
CDR3 DNA: TGTGCCAGCAGCTCACAGGGGTGGGGGACTGAAGCTTTCTTT; CDR3 protein: CASSSQGWGTEAFF; V gene: TRBV7-9; J gene: TRBJ1-1; D gene: TRBD1; clone size: .
CDR3 DNA: TGTGCCAGCAGTTATGATTCATTGGGATCCGGCTACACCTTC; CDR3 protein: CASSYDSLGSGYTF; V gene: TRBV6-2/TRBV6-3; J gene: TRBJ1-2; D gene: .; clone size: .
CDR3 DNA: TGTGCCAGTAGTATAGATGCACTAGCGGGAGGGCCGGCTGGGGCCAACGTCCTGACTTTC; CDR3 protein: CASSIDALAGGPAGANVLTF; V gene: TRBV19; J gene: TRBJ2-6; D gene: TRBD2; clone size: .
CDR3 DNA: TGTGCCACCGAGGGGGCTAGCACAGATACGCAGTATTTT; CDR3 protein: CATEGASTDTQYF; V gene: TRBV24-1; J gene: TRBJ2-3; D gene: TRBD1; clone size: .
CDR3 DNA: TGTGCCACCAGCAGAGGTTCGGGCGGGAAAGAGGATACGCAGTATTTT; CDR3 protein: CATSRGSGGKEDTQYF; V gene: TRBV15; J gene: TRBJ2-3; D gene: .; clone size: few
CDR3 DNA: TGTGCCAGCAGCTTAGTCCCAGAGGAATACACCATATATTTT; CDR3 protein: CASSLVPEEYTIYF; V gene: TRBV7-9; J gene: TRBJ1-3; D gene: .; clone size: .
CDR3 DNA: TGTGCCAGCAGCTTTACCATGGGCGGCAATCAGCCCCAGCATTTT; CDR3 protein: CASSFTMGGNQPQHF; V gene: TRBV7-2; J gene: TRBJ1-5; D gene: .; clone size: few
CDR3 DNA: TGTGCCAGCTCCATAAAACCCCGGGACAGGGGAAACACCATATATTTT; CDR3 protein: CASSIKPRDRGNTIYF; V gene: TRBV6-1; J gene: TRBJ1-3; D gene: TRBD1; clone size: once
CDR3 DNA: TGTGCCAGCAGCAGGGGGACCGGGGAGCTGTTTTTT; CDR3 protein: CASSRGTGELFF; V gene: TRBV7-3; J gene: TRBJ2-2; D gene: .; clone size: few
CDR3 DNA: TGCAGTGCTAGGAGAGTAGGCGGGGGGTTTGACGAGCAGTACTTC; CDR3 protein: CSARRVGGGFDEQYF; V gene: TRBV20-1; J gene: TRBJ2-7; D gene: TRBD2; clone size: .
CDR3 DNA: TGTGCCAGCAGCCCCCTACAGGGAAACACTGAAGCTTTCTTT; CDR3 protein: CASSPLQGNTEAFF; V gene: TRBV7-9; J gene: TRBJ1-1; D gene: .; clone size: few
CDR3 DNA: TGTGCCAGCAGAAGCACTGGGGAGGACGAGCAGTACTTC; CDR3 protein: CASRSTGEDEQYF; V gene: TRBV6-2/TRBV6-3; J gene: TRBJ2-7; D gene: .; clone size: once
CDR3 DNA: TGCGCCAGCAGTGAGTCGAGACAGGGTCTAAGCTACACCTTC; CDR3 protein: CASSESRQGLSYTF; V gene: TRBV10-2; J gene: TRBJ1-2; D gene: TRBD1; clone size: .
CDR3 DNA: TGTGCCATCAGAACCGGGACCTCGGGGGAGACCCAGTACTTC; CDR3 protein: CAIRTGTSGETQYF; V gene: TRBV10-3; J gene: TRBJ2-5; D gene: .; clone size: few
CDR3 DNA: TGCAGTGCTAGAGGGACTAGCGACTACGAGCAGTACTTC; CDR3 protein: CSARGTSDYEQYF; V gene: TRBV20-1; J gene: TRBJ2-7; D gene: TRBD2; clone size: few
CDR3 DNA: TGTGCCAGCAGCCACGGGGAGGGGGCCAGAACTGAAGCTTTCTTT; CDR3 protein: CASSHGEGARTEAFF; V gene: TRBV6-2/TRBV6-3; J gene: TRBJ1-1; D gene: TRBD1; clone size: few
CDR3 DNA: TGTGCCAGCAGTTACGGATCCCCTAGCGGGAGGGCGGCCATCACAGATACGCAGTATTTT; CDR3 protein: CASSYGSPSGRAAITDTQYF; V gene: TRBV6-5; J gene: TRBJ2-3; D gene: TRBD2; clone size: .
CDR3 DNA: TGCGCCAGCAGCCGGAACACCGGGGAGCTGTTTTTT; CDR3 protein: CASSRNTGELFF; V gene: TRBV10-1; J gene: TRBJ2-2; D gene: .; clone size: .
CDR3 DNA: TGTGCCAGCAGGACCGGACAGGGGGCGGATGGCTACACCTTC; CDR3 protein: CASRTGQGADGYTF; V gene: TRBV6-2/TRBV6-3; J gene: TRBJ1-2; D gene: TRBD1; clone size: .
CDR3 DNA: TGCAGCGTCGCTGGGGGCGGAGAGACCCAGTACTTC; CDR3 protein: CSVAGGGETQYF; V gene: TRBV29-1; J gene: TRBJ2-5; D gene: .; clone size: .
CDR3 DNA: TGTGCTAGCAGCTTAGGGGTTGGTCGGCAAGAGACCCAGTACTTC; CDR3 protein: CASSLGVGRQETQYF; V gene: TRBV7-7; J gene: TRBJ2-5; D gene: .; clone size: .
CDR3 DNA: TGTGCCAGCAGCGCGGTGGGGCAACTCCGGAACTTC; CDR3 protein: CASSAVGQLRNF; V gene: TRBV5-4; J gene: TRBJ2-4; D gene: .; clone size: few
CDR3 DNA: TGTGCCAGCAGCTTAGGGGGGGGAAGTGAAGCTTTCTTT; CDR3 protein: CASSLGGGSEAFF; V gene: TRBV7-3; J gene: TRBJ1-1; D gene: .; clone size: .
CDR3 DNA: TGCAGTGCTAGTCGGGCAGGGAGGGAGACCCAGTACTTC; CDR3 protein: CSASRAGRETQYF; V gene: TRBV20-1; J gene: TRBJ2-5; D gene: .; clone size: few
CDR3 DNA: TGTGCCACCAGGGGGGGGCTAGCGGGACACGAGACCCAGTACTTC; CDR3 protein: CATRGGLAGHETQYF; V gene: TRBV24-1; J gene: TRBJ2-5; D gene: TRBD2; clone size: medium-sized
CDR3 DNA: TGTGCCAGCAGCTTAAGCAGCGGGATTAGCATAGATACGCAGTATTTT; CDR3 protein: CASSLSSGISIDTQYF; V gene: TRBV11-1; J gene: TRBJ2-3; D gene: TRBD2; clone size: few
CDR3 DNA: TGTGCCAGTACCGGGACAGACACTTATAGCAATCAGCCCCAGCATTTT; CDR3 protein: CASTGTDTYSNQPQHF; V gene: TRBV19; J gene: TRBJ1-5; D gene: TRBD1; clone size: .
CDR3 DNA: TGTGCCAGCAGCTTCCCCGGACTTTCCGGGGGCAATGAGCAGTTCTTC; CDR3 protein: CASSFPGLSGGNEQFF; V gene: TRBV5-4; J gene: TRBJ2-1; D gene: .; clone size: .
CDR3 DNA: TGTGCCACCGGTTCCGCGGGACTAAATGAGCAGTTCTTC; CDR3 protein: CATGSAGLNEQFF; V gene: TRBV24-1; J gene: TRBJ2-1; D gene: TRBD2; clone size: .
CDR3 DNA: TGTGCCAGCAGCCGGGACACCCCGAACACCGGGGAGCTGTTTTTT; CDR3 protein: CASSRDTPNTGELFF; V gene: TRBV7-3; J gene: TRBJ2-2; D gene: .; clone size: .
CDR3 DNA: TGTGCCATCAGGCTCGGACAGGGGACCGGGGAGCTGTTTTTT; CDR3 protein: CAIRLGQGTGELFF; V gene: TRBV10-3; J gene: TRBJ2-2; D gene: TRBD1; clone size: .
CDR3 DNA: TGTGCCAGCAGCCCTGACAGGGGTAAGAATCAGCCCCAGCATTTT; CDR3 protein: CASSPDRGKNQPQHF; V gene: TRBV7-2; J gene: TRBJ1-5; D gene: TRBD1; clone size: .
CDR3 DNA: TGTGTCAGCACCTCGGGACAGTCCTATGGCTACACCTTC; CDR3 protein: CVSTSGQSYGYTF; V gene: TRBV28; J gene: TRBJ1-2; D gene: TRBD1; clone size: .
CDR3 DNA: TGTGCCAGCAGCTTGGAGCTAGGACAGGCGGCCGCCGTGTACGAGCAGTACTTC; CDR3 protein: CASSLELGQAAAVYEQYF; V gene: TRBV5-4; J gene: TRBJ2-7; D gene: TRBD1; clone size: .
CDR3 DNA: TGTGCCACCCAGGGAGTCGCGAACACCGGGGAGCTGTTTTTT; CDR3 protein: CATQGVANTGELFF; V gene: TRBV2; J gene: TRBJ2-2; D gene: .; clone size: .
CDR3 DNA: TGTGCCAGCAGTTTGGTGACAGGAGGATCCTACGAGCAGTACTTC; CDR3 protein: CASSLVTGGSYEQYF; V gene: TRBV12-3/TRBV12-4; J gene: TRBJ2-7; D gene: .; clone size: .
CDR3 DNA: TGTGCCAGCAGAAAGGGGGATGAAGCTTTCTTT; CDR3 protein: CASRKGDEAFF; V gene: TRBV12-3/TRBV12-4; J gene: TRBJ1-1; D gene: .; clone size: .